The 20 T cell receptor beta chains reported below all come from one sample, sequenced in a study. Using its own MiXCR run on the 5' RACE reads, TCRdb lists one record per CDR3 protein. The data hold over 55,000 distinct CDR3 sequences, with about 31% observed a single time. The sample taken for sequencing was tumor-infiltrating naive CD4+ T cells sorted from the breast tumor. The subset denotes: naive CD4+ T cells, CD4+CD45RA+CD25-. The source of these receptors is a female donor with breast cancer.

This clonotype was seen a few times. The J gene is TRBJ2-4, the V gene TRBV15; D assignment may be TRBD1 or TRBD2 (5 bases each). Trimming removed 4 bases at V and 0 bases at J, with 13 bases between. This CDR3 comprises 16 residues. Per germline, CDR1 LNHNV and CDR2 YYDKDF (reference sequence). CDR3 DNA sequence: TGTGCCACCAGCACCCGGGACGGTTTAGCCAAAAACATTCAGTACTTC. Protein product: CATSTRDGLAKNIQYF.

This clonotype was found a few times. The chain recombines TRBV7-2 with TRBJ2-5; D is undetermined. Germline CDR1 is SGHTA and CDR2 is FQGNSA. This CDR3 has 10 residues. V was cut by 1 base and J by 6 bases, with 0 bases left in between. CDR3 DNA: TGTGCCAGCAGCTTAGAGACCCAGTACTTC. Its translation: CASSLETQYF.

This clonotype was picked up many times. The V and J genes are TRBV29-1 and TRBJ2-3; 7 bases are shared with TRBD2. With V trimmed by 6 bases and J by 1 base, 10 bases remained unmatched. Per the germline V gene, CDR1 is SQVTM and CDR2 is ANQGSEA. There are 15 residues in the CDR3. The CDR3 DNA follows: TGCAGCGTCTTAAACACGGGAGGAGGCACAGATACGCAGTATTTT. Amino acids: CSVLNTGGGTDTQYF.

V and J are TRBV21-1 and TRBJ1-2; TRBD1, as called in the table, went unchecked against the DNA. TRBV21-1 is a known pseudogene. The CDR3 runs to 12 residues. The CDR3 here is CASTDGQTGYTF. CDR3 coding DNA: TGTGCCAGCACCGACGGACAGACTGGCTACACCTTC.

In its sample, this clonotype was seen many times. The DNA for the CDR3 is TGTGCCAGCAGCCTCAGGGGAGCCCTGGACATTCAGTACTTC. Translating gives CASSLRGALDIQYF. The chain carries TRBV6-6 and TRBJ2-4; tentative D call: TRBD1 (6 bases). Germline V CDR1 and CDR2: MNHNY, SVGAGI (reference sequence). V was pared by 6 bases and J by 8 bases, with 17 bases between. This CDR3 region has 14 residues.

This clonotype has ten or more counts. The chain uses TRBV6-1 and TRBJ1-1; tentative D call: TRBD1 (6 bases). The V gene lost 5 bases and the J gene lost 1 base, with 11 bases spanning the gap. Per germline, CDR1 MNHNS and CDR2 SASEGT. The CDR3 is made up of 14 amino acids. This chain's CDR3 is CASSWGQTNTEAFF. CDR3 nucleotide sequence: TGTGCCAGCAGTTGGGGGCAGACGAACACTGAAGCTTTCTTT.

This chain connects TRBV6-6 to TRBJ2-7; possible D gene TRBD1, 8 bases. The germline gives CDR1 MNHNY, CDR2 SVGAGI (reference sequence). The CDR3 spans 13 residues. The V end lost 4 bases, the J end lost 6 bases, and 13 bases lay between the germline ends. In nucleotides, the CDR3 is TGTGCCAGCAGTTTCACAGGGGGGGTCGAGCAGTACTTC. It codes for CASSFTGGVEQYF.

This clonotype was counted only a few times. The chain is built from TRBV20-1 and TRBJ2-5; tentatively, D is TRBD2 (5 bases). Trimming cost V 3 bases and J 2 bases, with 13 bases left between them. The CDR3 has 14 amino acids. The germline V gene encodes CDR1 DFQATT and CDR2 SNEGSKA (reference sequence). The CDR3 loop is CSARVTTLQETQYF. The CDR3 coding sequence is TGCAGTGCTAGGGTGACTACGCTGCAAGAGACCCAGTACTTC.

This clonotype was found a few times. This sequence joins TRBV28 and TRBJ2-7; 12 bases agree with TRBD2. CDR3 length equals 15 residues. Germline CDR1 is MDHEN and CDR2 is SYDVKM. J was trimmed by 7 bases and V by 6 bases; bases with no gene match: 10. CDR3 nucleotides: TGTGCCAGCAGAGCTAGCGGGAGGGCCTTTGGGGAGCAGTACTTC. This codes for CASRASGRAFGEQYF.

A word on this clonotype: A much larger clone differs from this one at a single base, so this may be a read error. The CDR3 carries no conserved terminal phenylalanine or tryptophan, so it likely arises from a read error. The chain links TRBV5-1 to TRBJ1-2; 8 nucleotides agree with TRBD1. With V trimmed by 0 bases and J by 6 bases, 7 bases remained unmatched. Germline assignment: CDR1 SGHRS and CDR2 YFSETQ. CDR3 length: 15 amino acids. The CDR3 sequence: CASSLARTGLNGYTS. The CDR3 bases are TGCGCCAGCAGCTTGGCCAGGACAGGGTTGAATGGCTACACCTCC.

In its sample, this clonotype was seen many times. This chain connects TRBV7-9 to TRBJ2-5; 8 bases map to TRBD2. The V and J ends lost 5 bases and 5 bases, in that order; junction bases with no gene match: 7. CDR3 size: 14 residues. The germline CDR1 and CDR2 sequences are SEHNR and FQNEAQ (reference sequence). CDR3 sequence: CASSPRTSWETQYF. Written as DNA, the CDR3 is TGTGCCAGCAGCCCTCGGACTAGCTGGGAGACCCAGTACTTC. Together with reference TRBV7-9 and TRBJ2-5, the CDR3 gives the full variable domain: DTGVSQNPRHKITKRGQNVTFRCDPISEHNRLYWYRQTLGQGPEFLTYFQNEAQLEKSRLLSDRFSAERPKGSFSTLEIQRTEQGDSAMYLCASSPRTSWETQYFGPGTRLLVL.

This clonotype came up a few times. This chain connects TRBV29-1 to TRBJ1-2; D is uncertain. CDR3 length: 13 residues. CDR1 is SQVTM and CDR2 is ANQGSEA in the germline V gene. Trimming shortened V by 3 bases and J by 5 bases, and 13 bases separated the two germline ends. CDR3 DNA: TGCAGCGTTGAGGTCCCGGGAACTTATGGCTACACCTTC. This translates into CSVEVPGTYGYTF.

The rearrangement joins TRBV7-9 to TRBJ2-1, with D perhaps TRBD2 (6 bases). The V end lost 4 bases, the J end lost 7 bases, and 14 bases lay between the germline ends. The CDR3 consists of 14 residues. Germline-derived CDR1 and CDR2 are SEHNR and FQNEAQ (reference sequence). CDR3 in amino acids: CASSSPTGGNEQFF. CDR3 bases: TGTGCCAGCAGCTCACCAACCGGAGGGAATGAGCAGTTCTTC.

The V call is TRBV12-3 or TRBV12-4, the J call TRBJ2-1; 9 bases agree with TRBD1. Unmatched junction bases numbered 10, after V lost 3 bases and J lost 4 bases. The CDR3 sequence is 17 residues long. The CDR3 protein is CASSFGLLGQGYNEQFF. The CDR3 DNA sequence: TGTGCCAGCAGTTTTGGGCTACTGGGACAGGGTTACAATGAGCAGTTCTTC.

The table lists this clonotype with a count of one. V gene TRBV29-1 combines with J gene TRBJ2-5; no firm D call. This CDR3 contains 13 residues. V shed 3 bases and J shed 6 bases, with 14 bases lying between them. Germline CDR1 and CDR2: SQVTM and ANQGSEA. In DNA form, the CDR3 reads TGCAGCGTTGAGGTTAACGGCCGAAAGACCCAGTACTTC. Protein: CSVEVNGRKTQYF. Together with reference TRBV29-1 and TRBJ2-5, the CDR3 gives the full variable domain: SAVISQKPSRDICQRGTSLTIQCQVDSQVTMMFWYRQQPGQSLTLIATANQGSEATYESGFVIDKFPISRPNLTFSTLTVSNMSPEDSSIYLCSVEVNGRKTQYFGPGTRLLVL.

By share, this clonotype counts as medium-sized. The J gene is TRBJ2-7, the V gene TRBV7-8; 8 positions agree with TRBD2. The CDR3 runs 15 residues. Germline V gives CDR1 SGHVS, CDR2 FQNEAQ. Trimming cost V 2 bases and J 5 bases; bases outside gene matches: 8. CDR3 sequence: CASSLRSGGGNEQYF. Written as DNA, the CDR3 is TGTGCCAGCAGCTTACGGTCGGGAGGGGGAAACGAGCAGTACTTC.

The J gene is TRBJ2-1, the V gene TRBV6-2 or TRBV6-3, with D perhaps given as TRBD1 or TRBD2 (6 bases each). This CDR3 comprises 11 residues. V lost 7 bases, J lost 10 bases, and 11 bases lay in between. CDR1 MNHEY and CDR2 SVGEGT come from the germline V gene. The CDR3 bases are TGTGCCAGCAAAGGGGGAGGCGAGCAGTTCTTC. Translating it yields CASKGGGEQFF.

This chain connects TRBV4-3 to TRBJ2-7, with 8 nucleotides matching TRBD1. The CDR3 has 15 amino acids. The V gene's germline CDR1 is LGHNA and CDR2 YSLEER. V dropped 3 bases and J dropped 7; count of bases not matched to a gene: 11. The CDR3 DNA reads TGCGCCAGCAGCCATAGGACAGGGCGAGGGAATGAGCAGTACTTC. Translation gives CASSHRTGRGNEQYF.

In this sample, this clonotype turned up a few times. The chain links TRBV5-4 to TRBJ2-7, with D perhaps TRBD1 (5 bases). Trimming stripped 4 bases from V and 5 bases from J, with 13 bases between. CDR1 and CDR2 (germline): SGHNT, YYREEE (reference sequence). This CDR3 spans 13 amino acids. CDR3 sequence reads: CASSRKTDHEQYF. The DNA of the CDR3 is TGTGCCAGCAGCCGCAAGACAGACCACGAGCAGTACTTC.

In this sample, this clonotype turned up a few times. The chain carries TRBV18 and TRBJ2-3; D is possibly TRBD2 (5 bases). The V end lost 5 bases, the J end lost 4 bases, and 13 bases lay between the germline ends. This CDR3 has 14 residues. The germline CDR1 and CDR2 sequences are KGHSH and LQKENI. CDR3 sequence reads: CASSTSGEPDTQYF. Written as DNA, the CDR3 is TGTGCCAGCTCAACTAGTGGGGAGCCAGATACGCAGTATTTT.